The present T cell receptor beta chain was sequenced within a study of T cell repertoires in cytomegalovirus infection (dated by TCRdb to the late 2010s). Study-level background: The HLA type of each donor mattered for the analysis, because public TCR beta signatures pointed to carriage of CMV infection along with the matching HLA type. Overall study results and their limits: In both this cohort and an independent cohort of approximately 350 donors, the cumulative frequency of public TCR beta family members distinguished carriers of CMV infection plus the relevant HLA type. The ex vivo response was dominated by HLA-C-restricted CMV-specific TCR beta clonotypes, and the single most frequent clonotype in two of eight donors was supplied by these HLA-C-restricted clonotypes.

V and J are trimmed by 6 bases and 4 bases, and the gene matches miss 10 bases of the junction. Its CDR3 holds 16 amino acids, cysteine through phenylalanine. Here the CDR3 DNA is all that survives: 48 bases in frame from base 1. From the germline V gene (reference sequence), CDR1 is MNHEY and CDR2 is SMNVEV. Concerning this clonotype: Its specific antigen is unknown. No base quality values were provided; no much bigger clone lies one nucleotide off.

The data were produced on an Illumina HiSeq 1500. TCRdb reworked the public reads: Q25 trimming with fastp, MiXCR clone assembly, productive beta chains retained. Identical CDR3 protein sequences are pooled into one entry, listed with their most common genes and DNA. For this sample there are hundreds of thousands of distinct CDR3 sequences; 15% to 20% appear just once. The top ten constitute around 11% of the sample. The source of this sequence is a human donor in good health (CMV status not recorded). Some clones in this sample may be carry-over from other donors' samples. Recombination connected TRBV27 to TRBJ2-1; 9 of the junction bases match TRBD2. The specimen sequenced was PBMCs. CDR3 reads: CASRPYPLAGYNEQFF. The sequence in DNA is TGTGCCAGCAGACCTTACCCCCTAGCGGGGTACAATGAGCAGTTCTTC.